The clone carrying this T cell receptor beta chain was found once. Its cognate antigen is unknown. Amplification of TCR alpha and beta CDR3 regions from RNA used iRepertoire nested multiplex PCR. TCRdb re-called the multiplex PCR reads through MiXCR, storing one row per CDR3 protein. The data show more than 9,000 distinct CDR3 sequences, under 60% seen once. This sample was taken from a study of glioma-infiltrating T cells. Study observations and caveats: Gliomas, especially low-grade, showed above-expected tissue-blood divergence; non-neoplastic patients showed below.

The CDR3 runs to 16 residues. Germline V gene data show CDR1 as MNHEY and CDR2 as SVGEGT. V lost 5 bases and J lost 4, with 18 bases in between. The receptor comes from a human donor with low-grade glioma or glioblastoma, undergoing nonglioma brain surgery, or in good health (not recorded which). This chain connects TRBV6-2 or TRBV6-3 to TRBJ1-5; no clear D gene. Sequenced input: glioma tissue, nonneoplastic brain tissue, or PBMCs (not recorded which). CDR3 sequence (DNA): TGTGCCAGCAGTGAGTTCGGACGGGCAACAAATCAGCCCCAGCATTTT. Protein sequence: CASSEFGRATNQPQHF.